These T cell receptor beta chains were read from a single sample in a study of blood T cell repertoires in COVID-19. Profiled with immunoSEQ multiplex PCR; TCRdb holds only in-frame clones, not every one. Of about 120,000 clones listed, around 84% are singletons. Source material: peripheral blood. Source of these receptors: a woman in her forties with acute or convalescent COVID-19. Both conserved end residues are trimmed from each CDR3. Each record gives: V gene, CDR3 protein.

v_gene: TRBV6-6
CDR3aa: ASSLGDGGLHEQY

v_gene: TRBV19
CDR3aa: ASSPQGAHEQF

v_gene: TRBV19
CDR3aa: ASSILEGGNSPLH

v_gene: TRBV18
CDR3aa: ASSPPSRSVYEQY

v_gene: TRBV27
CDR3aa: ASSQPGQGVPGELF

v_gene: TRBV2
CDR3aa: ASRAGTANEKLF

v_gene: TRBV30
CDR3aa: AWRSGGPGSNQPQH

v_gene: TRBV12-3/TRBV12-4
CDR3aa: ASSLTETYGYT

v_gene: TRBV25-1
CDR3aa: ASSGTAIQETQY

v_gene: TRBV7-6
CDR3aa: ASTESPGQGFNEQF

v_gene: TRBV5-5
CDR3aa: ASSTRGVAGPSSYNEQF

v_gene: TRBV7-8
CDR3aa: ASSLEWGRNQPQH

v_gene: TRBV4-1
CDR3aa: ASSRDAPAGGGIRDTQY

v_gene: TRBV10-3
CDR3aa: AISVGGAFTDNSPLH

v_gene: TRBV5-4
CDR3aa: ASSFRQGGEKLF

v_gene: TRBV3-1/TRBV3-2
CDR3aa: ASSQGQGISGNTIY

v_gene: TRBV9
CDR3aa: ASSVGGLTSHEQY

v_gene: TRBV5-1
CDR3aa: ASRRGGDGIKTNEKLF

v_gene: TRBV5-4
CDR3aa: ASSLQQGNYGYT

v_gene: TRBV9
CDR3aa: ASSVATAGAGYT

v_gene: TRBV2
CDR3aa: ASSTQGQPLNEKLF

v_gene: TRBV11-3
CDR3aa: ASRGGQGYGYT

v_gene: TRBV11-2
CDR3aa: ASSLGGQRGGRVWDIQY

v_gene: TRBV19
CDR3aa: ASSTMGQGYGYT

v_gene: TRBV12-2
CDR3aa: ASRCRVSNTYT

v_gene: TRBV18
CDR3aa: ASSQGQTDTQY

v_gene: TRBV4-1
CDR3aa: ASSQRQGGNEQF

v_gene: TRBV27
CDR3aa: ASSLRLAGERSTDTQY

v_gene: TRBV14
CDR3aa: ASSLGGSGYGYT

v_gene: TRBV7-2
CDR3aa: ASSLRATGVSSGYT

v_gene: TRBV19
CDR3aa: ASRVNPGEISNQPQH

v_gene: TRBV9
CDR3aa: ASSGGSGGSYNEQF

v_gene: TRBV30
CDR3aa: AWSVNPIHGPGQPQH

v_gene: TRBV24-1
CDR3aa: ATERGGPHSNQPQH

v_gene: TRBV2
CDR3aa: ASSIPRDRAPNTEAF

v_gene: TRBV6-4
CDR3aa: ASSATGTGAKAF

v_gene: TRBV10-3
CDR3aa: AISETRAYGYT

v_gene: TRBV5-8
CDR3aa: ASSLVGQGGYSPLH

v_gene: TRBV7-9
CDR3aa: ASSAGQPYGYT

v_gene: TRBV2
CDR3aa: ASSPTGAGNTIY

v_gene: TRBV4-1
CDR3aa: ASSQVPGVVNYGYT